Following are 23 T cell receptor beta chains from one sample sequenced in a study of CD8 T cells in ankylosing spondylitis. TCRdb re-derived calls from the 5' RACE reads in MiXCR, one entry per CDR3 protein. The sample consists of approximately 45,000 distinct CDR3 sequences, more than 3% of them appearing once. Source material: blood, either unsorted or a sorted T cell fraction (not recorded which). All receptors derive from a female donor with ankylosing spondylitis or in good health (not recorded which).

Remarks on this clonotype: It may be a read error: a sequence one base away is much more abundant. V gene TRBV9 combines with J gene TRBJ2-3; 7 bases map to TRBD2. Germline V gene lookup returns CDR1 SGDLS and CDR2 YYNGEE. The CDR3 has 14 amino acids. V lost 3 bases and J lost 5; bases outside the gene matches: 6. The CDR3 DNA reads TGTGCCAGCAGCGCGAGGTGGGGGGGAGATACGCAGTATTTT. It codes for CASSARWGGDTQYF.

This clonotype was seen repeatedly, ten times or more. The rearrangement links TRBV9 to TRBJ1-1, with 8 positions matching TRBD1. Germline trimming cut 1 base from V and 1 base from J; bases unmatched to any gene: 6. Germline CDR1 and CDR2: SGDLS and YYNGEE. CDR3 size: 16 residues. Written as DNA, the CDR3 is TGTGCCAGCAGCGTATTTTGGGACAGGCGGAACACTGAAGCTTTCTTT. It specifies CASSVFWDRRNTEAFF.

This clonotype was counted at least ten times. V usage is TRBV9 and J usage is TRBJ1-2; D uncertain. V lost 0 bases and J 0 bases, leaving 9 bases between the germline ends. CDR1 is SGDLS and CDR2 is YYNGEE in the germline V gene. This CDR3 has 15 residues. The CDR3 nucleotides read TGTGCCAGCAGCGTAGACCCAGGTCCTAACTATGGCTACACCTTC. Translated, it gives CASSVDPGPNYGYTF.

The table lists this clonotype with many counts. The chain employs TRBV9 and TRBJ2-4; the D gene is possibly TRBD1 (5 bases). The CDR3 covers 13 residues. With 4 bases removed from V and 6 bases from J, the gap between germline ends came to 11 bases. Germline CDR1 reads SGDLS; CDR2 reads YYNGEE. As DNA, the CDR3 is TGTGCCAGCAGCCGCGTAGGGGCAAACATTCAGTACTTC. Its protein product is CASSRVGANIQYF.

This clonotype has a count of ten or more. The chain carries TRBV9 and TRBJ1-2; D ambiguous. The CDR3 is 16 residues long. Germline CDR1 SGDLS, CDR2 YYNGEE. V lost 0 bases to trimming and J lost 6 bases, with 18 bases between them. The CDR3 reads CASSVAFRGPLHGYTF. The CDR3 DNA follows: TGTGCCAGCAGCGTAGCTTTCCGGGGTCCCCTTCATGGCTACACCTTC.

At least ten counts were recorded for this clonotype. The genes are TRBV11-2 and TRBJ2-7; 8 bases are a match to TRBD1. Germline trimming cut 3 bases from V and 7 bases from J; bases unmatched to any gene: 14. Germline V gene sequence: CDR1 SGHAT, CDR2 FQNNGV. This CDR3 contains 16 residues. Here the CDR3 DNA reads TGTGCCAGCAGCTTTCCGGGTCAGGGGGCCCTTTCGGAGCAGTACTTC. This codes for CASSFPGQGALSEQYF.

This clonotype was seen at least ten times. The rearrangement uses TRBV9 and TRBJ2-1; D gene unclear. The CDR3 runs 12 residues. V lost 0 bases and J lost 9, with 7 bases in between. CDR1 SGDLS and CDR2 YYNGEE come from the germline V gene. CDR3 bases: TGTGCCAGCAGCGTAGCAGGCAGTGAGCAGTTCTTC. Protein product: CASSVAGSEQFF.

This clonotype appeared many times. V and J are TRBV9 and TRBJ2-7; D gene unclear. The germline V and J ends were trimmed by 2 bases and 3 bases, with 6 bases remaining between them. Germline CDR1 SGDLS, CDR2 YYNGEE. There are 12 residues in the CDR3. DNA of the CDR3: TGTGCCAGCAGCGTCTCCCACTACGAGCAGTACTTC. Protein sequence: CASSVSHYEQYF.

This clonotype was counted many times. The CDR3 protein is CASSARSGESYNEQFF. As DNA, the CDR3 is TGTGCCAGCAGCGCGAGATCTGGGGAATCCTACAATGAGCAGTTCTTC. J is TRBJ2-1 and V is TRBV9, with no clear D. The CDR3 extends over 16 amino acids. Trimming took off 3 bases at V and 1 base at J, with 14 bases between the two ends. CDR1 is SGDLS, CDR2 YYNGEE, per germline.

This clonotype has ten or more counts. The chain employs TRBV9 and TRBJ1-1, with D possibly matching TRBD1 (6 bases). There are 14 residues in the CDR3. Germline V lookup: CDR1 SGDLS, CDR2 YYNGEE. Trimming cost V 3 bases and J 1 base, with 10 bases left between them. The CDR3 DNA follows: TGTGCCAGCAGCGACCGGACAGAGAACACTGAAGCTTTCTTT. Translation gives CASSDRTENTEAFF. The entire variable domain, with the rest obtained from reference TRBV9 and TRBJ1-1, is as follows: DSGVTQTPKHLITATGQRVTLRCSPRSGDLSVYWYQQSLDQGLQFLIQYYNGEERAKGNILERFSAQQFPDLHSELNLSSLELGDSALYFCASSDRTENTEAFFGQGTRLTVV.

This clonotype has at least ten counts. The rearrangement joins TRBV9 to TRBJ1-1; D gene ambiguous. This CDR3 is built from 14 residues. Germline CDR1 SGDLS, CDR2 YYNGEE. The V gene lost 4 bases and the J gene lost 1 base, with 11 bases spanning the gap. The CDR3 nucleotides read TGTGCCAGCAGCCCCTTCGGTCGGAACACTGAAGCTTTCTTT. Amino acid sequence: CASSPFGRNTEAFF.

This clonotype was seen repeatedly, ten times or more. The chain employs TRBV9 and TRBJ2-7, with 8 bases fitting TRBD2. The CDR3 is made up of 15 amino acids. J was trimmed by 5 bases and V by 4 bases; bases with no gene match: 11. Germline CDR1 is SGDLS and CDR2 is YYNGEE. The CDR3: CASSLAGGLLDEQYF. In DNA form, the CDR3 reads TGTGCCAGCAGCCTCGCGGGGGGCCTCTTGGACGAGCAGTACTTC.

This clonotype came up many times. This chain uses TRBV9 with TRBJ1-2, with 9 bases that match TRBD1. From germline, CDR1 is SGDLS and CDR2 YYNGEE. CDR3 length: 13 amino acids. Trimming took 0 bases from V and 12 from J; bases not matched to a gene: 6. The CDR3 loop is CASSVEDRGRHTF. The CDR3, as DNA: TGTGCCAGCAGCGTAGAGGACAGGGGAAGGCACACCTTC. The variable domain in full, completed from reference TRBV9 and TRBJ1-2, reads DSGVTQTPKHLITATGQRVTLRCSPRSGDLSVYWYQQSLDQGLQFLIQYYNGEERAKGNILERFSAQQFPDLHSELNLSSLELGDSALYFCASSVEDRGRHTFGSGTRLTVV.

This clonotype was seen at least ten times. CDR3 protein: CASSRQGNRGYTF. CDR3 nucleotides: TGTGCCAGCAGCCGACAGGGGAATCGTGGCTACACCTTC. The chain has TRBV9 and TRBJ1-2, with 8 bases fitting TRBD1. The CDR3 extends over 13 amino acids. V gave up 4 bases and J gave up 7 bases; unmatched junction bases: 6. Germline CDR1 reads SGDLS; CDR2 reads YYNGEE.

The chain uses TRBV9 and TRBJ2-7; the match to TRBD2 covers 14 bases. Germline V lookup: CDR1 SGDLS, CDR2 YYNGEE. V trimming: 2 bases; J trimming: 5 bases; junction bases outside the gene matches: 18. This CDR3 is 20 amino acids long. The CDR3 loop is CASSVSFGDRRLAGGNEQYF. The CDR3 DNA follows: TGTGCCAGCAGCGTTTCATTTGGGGACCGACGACTAGCGGGGGGGAACGAGCAGTACTTC.

This clonotype came up many times. The CDR3 nucleotides are TGTGCCAGCAGCCGCCCGGACGCGGTTAACTATGGCTACACCTTC. It encodes CASSRPDAVNYGYTF. V is TRBV9 and J is TRBJ1-2; D is unclear. The CDR3 spans 15 residues. The V gene's germline CDR1 is SGDLS and CDR2 YYNGEE. V dropped 4 bases and J dropped 1 base, with 14 bases sitting between them.

This clonotype has at least ten counts. The V and J genes are TRBV9 and TRBJ2-3; possibly TRBD1 or TRBD2 for D (5 bases each). The CDR3 length is 13 residues. Germline V gene sequence: CDR1 SGDLS, CDR2 YYNGEE. V was trimmed by 6 bases and J by 5 bases, leaving 13 bases between them. The CDR3 nucleotides are TGTGCCAGCACCCGGGACCGGGGAGATACGCAGTATTTT. It specifies CASTRDRGDTQYF. The variable domain in full, completed from reference TRBV9 and TRBJ2-3, reads DSGVTQTPKHLITATGQRVTLRCSPRSGDLSVYWYQQSLDQGLQFLIQYYNGEERAKGNILERFSAQQFPDLHSELNLSSLELGDSALYFCASTRDRGDTQYFGPGTRLTVL.

This clonotype appeared many times. In DNA, the CDR3 is TGTGCCAGCAGCGTAGAGAGCAGGGCTCGTGGGGCCAACGTCCTGACTTTC. Encoded protein: CASSVESRARGANVLTF. The V and J genes are TRBV9 and TRBJ2-6; D is perhaps TRBD1 (5 bases). The V gene's germline CDR1 is SGDLS and CDR2 YYNGEE. CDR3 length equals 17 residues. Trimming stripped 0 bases from V and 3 bases from J, with 13 bases between. Combining the CDR3 with reference TRBV9 and TRBJ2-6 gives the whole variable domain DSGVTQTPKHLITATGQRVTLRCSPRSGDLSVYWYQQSLDQGLQFLIQYYNGEERAKGNILERFSAQQFPDLHSELNLSSLELGDSALYFCASSVESRARGANVLTFGAGSRLTVL.

The chain recombines TRBV9 with TRBJ2-3, with TRBD2 matching 9 bases. CDR3 length: 15 residues. CDR1 SGDLS and CDR2 YYNGEE come from the germline V gene. The V segment lost 0 bases and the J segment 3 bases; nucleotides outside the gene matches: 2. In DNA, the CDR3 is TGTGCCAGCAGCGTAGCCAGCGGGGGGACAGATACGCAGTATTTT. Its protein product is CASSVASGGTDTQYF.

Many counts were recorded for this clonotype. The chain is built from TRBV9 and TRBJ2-1, with D perhaps TRBD1 (6 bases). This CDR3 is 15 amino acids long. V gave up 3 bases and J gave up 7 bases, with 17 bases separating them. Looked up from germline, CDR1 is SGDLS and CDR2 is YYNGEE. The CDR3 region has the DNA TGTGCCAGCAGCGGGATAGTGGCCCAGGGGAATGAGCAGTTCTTC. Its translation is CASSGIVAQGNEQFF.

Relative to its sample, this clonotype is medium-sized. The rearrangement uses TRBV9 and TRBJ2-5, with D unclear. The V gene's germline CDR1 is SGDLS and CDR2 YYNGEE. This CDR3 spans 14 amino acids. Trimming pared 3 bases from V and 5 bases from J, leaving 14 bases between. The CDR3 nucleotides are TGTGCCAGCAGCGCAAACCCATACAGCGAGACCCAGTACTTC. It codes for CASSANPYSETQYF.

This sequence joins TRBV12-2 and TRBJ1-1; no DNA check was done on the table's D call, TRBD1. TRBV12-2 is a known pseudogene. This CDR3 is 17 amino acids long. This chain's CDR3 is CASRLDRVRPPGTEAFF. The CDR3 DNA reads as TGTGCAAGTCGCTTAGATCGAGTCCGACCACCGGGCACTGAAGCTTTCTTT.

This clonotype appeared many times. The chain employs TRBV9 and TRBJ1-2, with D possibly matching TRBD1 (5 bases). The V gene's germline CDR1 is SGDLS and CDR2 YYNGEE. V was pared by 0 bases and J by 6 bases, with 15 bases between. The CDR3 is made up of 15 amino acids. CDR3 bases: TGTGCCAGCAGCGTAGCTTCGGGGGGAGGTAATGGCTACACCTTC. Its protein is CASSVASGGGNGYTF.